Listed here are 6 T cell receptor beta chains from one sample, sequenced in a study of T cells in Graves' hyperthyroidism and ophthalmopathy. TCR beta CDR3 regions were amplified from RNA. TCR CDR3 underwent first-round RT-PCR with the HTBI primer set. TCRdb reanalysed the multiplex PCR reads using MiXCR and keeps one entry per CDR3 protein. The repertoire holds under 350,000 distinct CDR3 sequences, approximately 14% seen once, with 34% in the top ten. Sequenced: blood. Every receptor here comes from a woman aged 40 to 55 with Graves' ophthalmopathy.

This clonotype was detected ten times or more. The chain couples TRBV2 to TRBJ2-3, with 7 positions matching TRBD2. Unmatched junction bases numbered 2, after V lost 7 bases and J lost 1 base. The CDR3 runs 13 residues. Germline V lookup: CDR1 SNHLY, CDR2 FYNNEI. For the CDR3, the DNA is TGTGCCAGCATCACTAGCGGCACAGATACGCAGTATTTT. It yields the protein CASITSGTDTQYF.

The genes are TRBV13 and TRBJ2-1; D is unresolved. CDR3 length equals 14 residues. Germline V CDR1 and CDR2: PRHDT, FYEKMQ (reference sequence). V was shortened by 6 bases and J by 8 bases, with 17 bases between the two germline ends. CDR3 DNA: TGTGCCAGCAGTCAAAGCCGCCTAGTGGATGAGCAGTTCTTC. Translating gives CASSQSRLVDEQFF. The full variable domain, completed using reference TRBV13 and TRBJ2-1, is AAGVIQSPRHLIKEKRETATLKCYPIPRHDTVYWYQQGPGQDPQFLISFYEKMQSDKGSIPDRFSAQQFSDYHSELNMSSLELGDSALYFCASSQSRLVDEQFFGPGTRLTVL.

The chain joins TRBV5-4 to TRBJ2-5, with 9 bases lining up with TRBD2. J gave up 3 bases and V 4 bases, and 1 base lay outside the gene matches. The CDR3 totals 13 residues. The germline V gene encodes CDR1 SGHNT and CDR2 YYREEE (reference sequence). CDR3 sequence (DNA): TGTGCCAGCAGCGGCGGGAGGGAAGAGACCCAGTACTTC. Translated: CASSGGREETQYF.

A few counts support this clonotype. The CDR3 protein is CASSQDWGTTGSETQYF. CDR3 coding DNA: TGTGCCAGCAGCCAAGATTGGGGCACTACGGGAAGTGAGACCCAGTACTTC. The gene calls are TRBV14 and TRBJ2-5; either TRBD1 or TRBD2 may fit D (5 bases each). V was trimmed by 0 bases and J by 5 bases, leaving 19 bases between them. This CDR3 comprises 17 residues. Looked up from germline, CDR1 is SGHDN and CDR2 is FVKESK.

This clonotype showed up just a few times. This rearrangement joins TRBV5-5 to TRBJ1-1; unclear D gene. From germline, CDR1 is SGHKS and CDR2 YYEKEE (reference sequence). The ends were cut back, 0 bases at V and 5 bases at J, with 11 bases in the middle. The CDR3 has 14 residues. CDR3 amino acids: CASSLATDRTEAFF. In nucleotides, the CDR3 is TGTGCCAGCAGCTTGGCGACCGATAGGACTGAAGCTTTCTTT.

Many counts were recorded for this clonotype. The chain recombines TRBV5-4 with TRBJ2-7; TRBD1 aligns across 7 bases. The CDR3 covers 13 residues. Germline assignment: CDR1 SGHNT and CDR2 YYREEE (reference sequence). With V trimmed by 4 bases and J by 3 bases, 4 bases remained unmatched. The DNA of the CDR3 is TGTGCCAGCAGCCGACAGGGCGTCTACGAGCAGTACTTC. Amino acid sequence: CASSRQGVYEQYF.